This TCR beta chain was found in a study of cytomegalovirus exposure and HLA in healthy donors. Study details: Most donors, roughly 84% of 398 genotyped, fell in the Caucasian-associated ancestry cluster.

This clone was picked up a small number of times. Its antigen is not identified. Study-wide results and caveats: Associated with cytomegalovirus, according to the listing, were 150 to 200 TCR beta chains.

CDR1 and CDR2 (germline): MGHRA, YSYEKL. The CDR3 runs to 17 residues. V shed 4 bases and J shed 0 bases, with 16 bases lying between them. 60 Vbeta and 13 Jbeta primers were used in PCR. TCRdb's copy holds only in-frame clones and misses some; the assay was immunoSEQ multiplex PCR. The repertoire holds some 120,000 clones, with about four fifths as singletons. The sequence derives from a man between 18 and 29 years old in good health and CMV-seronegative. This chain uses TRBV4-1 with TRBJ1-5, with D perhaps TRBD1 (5 bases). What was sequenced was PBMCs. The CDR3, as DNA: TGCGCCAGCAGCCGAGGAGGTGGGGGGGTTAGCAATCAGCCCCAGCATTTT. Translation gives CASSRGGGGVSNQPQHF.